These 21 T cell receptor beta chains came from one sample sequenced in a study of shared clonotypes between healthy human individuals. Assay: immunoSEQ multiplex PCR; the TCRdb copy retains only in-frame clones and omits some. The sample lists around 2.5 million clones; 80% to 95% were seen once. Sequenced: naive CD4+ T cells from PBMCs. Subset meaning: CD45RA+ positively selected. The receptor source for this set is a man between 18 and 29 years old in good health. Some clones in this sample may be carry-over from other donors' samples.

The chain is built from TRBV13 and TRBJ2-1; 9 bases fit TRBD2. The V segment lost 2 bases and the J segment 7 bases; nucleotides outside the gene matches: 6. The CDR3 loop spans 15 amino acids. Per the germline V gene, CDR1 is PRHDT and CDR2 is FYEKMQ (reference sequence). In DNA form, the CDR3 reads TGTGCCAGCAGCTTACTTAGCGGGAGCTGGAATGAGCAGTTCTTC. It is translated as CASSLLSGSWNEQFF.

The chain employs TRBV7-2 and TRBJ2-3; D remains ambiguous. Per germline, CDR1 SGHTA and CDR2 FQGNSA. The CDR3 runs to 11 residues. V lost 5 bases and J lost 9, with 9 bases in between. Written as DNA, the CDR3 is TGTGCCAGCAGCCGTAGTCACACGCAGTATTTT. The encoded protein is CASSRSHTQYF. Looking up the rest from reference TRBV7-2 and TRBJ2-3 gives the full variable domain: GAGVSQSPSNKVTEKGKDVELRCDPISGHTALYWYRQSLGQGLEFLIYFQGNSAPDKSGLPSDRFSAERTGGSVSTLTIQRTQQEDSAVYLCASSRSHTQYFGPGTRLTVL.

The chain combines TRBV5-4 with TRBJ2-3, with a weak D call TRBD2 (5 bases). Germline V gene data show CDR1 as SGHNT and CDR2 as YYREEE (reference sequence). The CDR3 covers 14 residues. The V end was cut by 3 bases, the J end by 2 bases, with 10 bases between. CDR3 bases: TGTGCCAGCAGCTGGTCAGCGGACACAGATACGCAGTATTTT. It yields the protein CASSWSADTDTQYF. The full variable domain, completed using reference TRBV5-4 and TRBJ2-3, is ETGVTQSPTHLIKTRGQQVTLRCSSQSGHNTVSWYQQALGQGPQFIFQYYREEENGRGNFPPRFSGLQFPNYSSELNVNALELDDSALYLCASSWSADTDTQYFGPGTRLTVL.

The rearrangement uses TRBV18 and TRBJ2-3; D is perhaps TRBD1 (6 bases). The ends were cut back, 6 bases at V and 2 bases at J, with 18 bases in the middle. From germline, CDR1 is KGHSH and CDR2 LQKENI. This CDR3 has 16 residues. The CDR3 bases are TGTGCCAGCTCTGCGGCGCCCGGACAGTACACAGATACGCAGTATTTT. Translating gives CASSAAPGQYTDTQYF. Full variable domain (missing parts from reference TRBV18 and TRBJ2-3): NAGVMQNPRHLVRRRGQEARLRCSPMKGHSHVYWYRQLPEEGLKFMVYLQKENIIDESGMPKERFSAEFPKEGPSILRIQQVVRGDSAAYFCASSAAPGQYTDTQYFGPGTRLTVL.

Concerning this clone: Within the sample, other DNA sequences also encode this same CDR3. V and J are TRBV6-1 and TRBJ2-5, with TRBD2 as a possible D gene (5 bases). From germline, CDR1 is MNHNS and CDR2 SASEGT. V lost 6 bases and J lost 2, with 16 bases in between. This CDR3 contains 15 residues. CDR3 sequence (DNA): TGTGCCAGCAGCTTCCGGGATCGGATTCAAGAGACCCAGTACTTC. Translation gives CASSFRDRIQETQYF.

The rearrangement links TRBV28 to TRBJ1-1, with D unclear. CDR3 length: 12 residues. Trimming cost V 3 bases and J 4 bases, with 6 bases left between them. Germline CDR1 is MDHEN and CDR2 is SYDVKM. The CDR3 region has the DNA TGTGCCAGCAGTTTCGATGGCACTGAAGCTTTCTTT. Its translation: CASSFDGTEAFF.

The chain links TRBV28 to TRBJ2-4; D not resolved. Germline loops: CDR1 MDHEN, CDR2 SYDVKM. V lost 4 bases to trimming and J lost 9 bases, with 10 bases between them. CDR3 size: 12 residues. The CDR3 is CASSSQVAIQYF. Here the CDR3 DNA reads TGTGCCAGCAGTTCCCAGGTAGCCATTCAGTACTTC.

The chain carries TRBV10-3 and TRBJ2-1; 10 nucleotides line up with TRBD2. CDR1 is ENHRY and CDR2 is SYGVKD in the germline V gene. V was pared by 2 bases and J by 6 bases, with 7 bases of the junction left unmatched. The CDR3 sequence is 16 residues long. CDR3 protein: CAISESKREGRNEQFF. CDR3 sequence (DNA): TGTGCCATCAGTGAGAGTAAGCGGGAGGGCCGCAATGAGCAGTTCTTC.

This chain links TRBV11-3 with TRBJ2-7, with TRBD2 identical over 13 bases. Germline CDR1 and CDR2: SGHNT and YENEEA. The V segment lost 5 bases and the J segment 3 bases; nucleotides outside the gene matches: 1. This CDR3 spans 14 amino acids. The CDR3 region is CASSGLAGDYEQYF. The CDR3 nucleotides are TGTGCCAGCAGCGGACTAGCGGGAGACTACGAGCAGTACTTC.

The chain carries TRBV5-4 and TRBJ2-6; a weak D match, TRBD1 (5 bases). V was trimmed by 4 bases and J by 1 base, leaving 9 bases between them. Germline V lookup: CDR1 SGHNT, CDR2 YYREEE (reference sequence). The CDR3 has 15 amino acids. CDR3: CASSPRQSGANVLTF. The CDR3 DNA follows: TGTGCCAGCAGCCCTAGACAGTCTGGGGCCAACGTCCTGACTTTC.

The chain recombines TRBV6-7 with TRBJ1-5; D is unclear. TRBV6-7 is treated as an ORF (open reading frame) with a function not yet certain. Trimming took 8 bases from V and 4 from J, leaving 24 bases between them. The CDR3 has 17 residues. The CDR3 DNA reads TGTGCCAGCCCAAGATCCTCACCCTGCCACAAAAATCAGCCCCAGCATTTT. Amino acids: CASPRSSPCHKNQPQHF.

The J gene is TRBJ1-3, the V gene TRBV5-1; 8 positions match TRBD1. The CDR3 is made up of 14 amino acids. Trimming removed 7 bases from V and 4 bases from J; junction bases left unmatched: 7. Germline CDR1 reads SGHRS; CDR2 reads YFSETQ. The CDR3 nucleotides are TGCGCCAGCCGACAGGGGACGGAAGGAAACACCATATATTTT. As protein: CASRQGTEGNTIYF.

The chain has TRBV2 and TRBJ2-5; D is perhaps TRBD1 (5 bases). The CDR3 is made up of 16 amino acids. From germline, CDR1 is SNHLY and CDR2 FYNNEI. V shed 3 bases and J shed 1 base, with 15 bases lying between them. CDR3 protein: CASSDGAAGPQETQYF. CDR3 DNA: TGTGCCAGCAGTGATGGGGCGGCAGGGCCCCAAGAGACCCAGTACTTC.

The rearrangement joins TRBV2 to TRBJ1-1; the D is unclear. V lost 7 bases and J lost 4, with 10 bases in between. The V gene's germline CDR1 is SNHLY and CDR2 FYNNEI. The CDR3 extends over 12 amino acids. The chain's CDR3 is CASTGGFTEAFF. The CDR3 region has the DNA TGTGCCAGCACCGGTGGGTTCACTGAAGCTTTCTTT.

This clone was observed once. Other DNA sequences in this sample translate to the same CDR3. This rearrangement joins TRBV5-1 to TRBJ1-5; D is perhaps TRBD1 (5 bases). The germline CDR1 and CDR2 sequences are SGHRS and YFSETQ. The CDR3 covers 15 residues. Trimming removed 4 bases from V and 3 bases from J, with 14 bases in between. The CDR3 sequence: CASSITDSTNQPQHF. The CDR3 region has the DNA TGCGCCAGCAGCATTACCGACAGTACCAATCAGCCCCAGCATTTT.

The rearrangement uses TRBV4-2 and TRBJ1-1, with D perhaps matching TRBD1 (6 bases). Germline lookup yields CDR1 LGHNA and CDR2 YNFKEQ. The CDR3 extends over 17 amino acids. V was cut by 0 bases and J by 2 bases, with 16 bases left in between. CDR3 sequence (DNA): TGTGCCAGCAGCCAAGATCACAATCGGGACATCAACACTGAAGCTTTCTTT. Its translation is CASSQDHNRDINTEAFF.

The V gene is TRBV27, the J gene TRBJ2-2, with D perhaps TRBD2 (5 bases). The CDR3 is 15 residues long. V was cut by 8 bases and J by 8 bases, with 21 bases left in between. Germline lookup yields CDR1 MNHEY and CDR2 SMNVEV (reference sequence). The CDR3 DNA is TGTGCCAGCTCTAACCGCGGAACGAGGGAAGGGGAGCTGTTTTTT. The encoded protein is CASSNRGTREGELFF.

The chain is built from TRBV28 and TRBJ2-5; D is perhaps TRBD2 (6 bases). The CDR3 consists of 20 residues. V shed 2 bases and J shed 0 bases, with 25 bases lying between them. Germline CDR1 and CDR2: MDHEN and SYDVKM. The CDR3 DNA sequence: TGTGCCAGCAGTTTACTAGATATGTTTCGAGGTAGCGGAAACCAAGAGACCCAGTACTTC. It yields the protein CASSLLDMFRGSGNQETQYF.

This chain joins TRBV30 and TRBJ1-3; 7 nucleotides match TRBD1. The CDR3 is 15 residues long. Germline V gene sequence: CDR1 GTSNPN, CDR2 SVGIG (reference sequence). Trimming cost V 1 base and J 0 bases; bases outside gene matches: 3. The CDR3 DNA reads TGTGCCTGGAGTGCAGGGGGGTACTCTGGAAACACCATATATTTT. Translated: CAWSAGGYSGNTIYF.

The chain joins TRBV5-1 to TRBJ1-1; TRBD1 aligns across 7 bases. The CDR3 consists of 16 residues. Germline lookup yields CDR1 SGHRS and CDR2 YFSETQ. V dropped 0 bases and J dropped 0; count of bases not matched to a gene: 5. The CDR3 region has the DNA TGCGCCAGCAGCTTGGGGGGGACAGTCATGAACACTGAAGCTTTCTTT. Translated, it gives CASSLGGTVMNTEAFF.

The chain employs TRBV7-9 and TRBJ2-5; 12 bases are a match to TRBD1. The J segment lost 4 bases and the V segment lost 2 bases, leaving 11 bases of the junction unmatched. This CDR3 has 18 amino acids. The germline gives CDR1 SEHNR, CDR2 FQNEAQ (reference sequence). CDR3 amino acids: CASSLTLWDRGRGETQYF. As DNA, the CDR3 is TGTGCCAGCAGCTTAACGCTGTGGGACAGGGGGCGCGGAGAGACCCAGTACTTC. The full variable domain, in which reference TRBV7-9 and TRBJ2-5 provide the parts outside the CDR3, is DTGVSQNPRHKITKRGQNVTFRCDPISEHNRLYWYRQTLGQGPEFLTYFQNEAQLEKSRLLSDRFSAERPKGSFSTLEIQRTEQGDSAMYLCASSLTLWDRGRGETQYFGPGTRLLVL.